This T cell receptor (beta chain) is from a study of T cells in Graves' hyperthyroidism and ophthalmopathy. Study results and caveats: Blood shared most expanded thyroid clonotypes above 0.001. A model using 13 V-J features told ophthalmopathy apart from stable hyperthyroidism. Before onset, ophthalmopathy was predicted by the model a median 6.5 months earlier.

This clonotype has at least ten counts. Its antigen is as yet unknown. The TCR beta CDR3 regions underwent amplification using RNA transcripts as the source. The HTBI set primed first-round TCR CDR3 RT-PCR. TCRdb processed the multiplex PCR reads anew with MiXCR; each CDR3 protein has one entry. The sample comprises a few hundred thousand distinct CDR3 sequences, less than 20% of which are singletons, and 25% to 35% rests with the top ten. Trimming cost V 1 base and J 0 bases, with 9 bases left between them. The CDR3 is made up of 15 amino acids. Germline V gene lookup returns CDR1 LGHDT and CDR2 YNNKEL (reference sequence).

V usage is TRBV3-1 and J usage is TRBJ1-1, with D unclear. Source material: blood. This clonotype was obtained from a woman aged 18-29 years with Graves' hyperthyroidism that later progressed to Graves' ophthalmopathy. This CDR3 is CASSQAFVLNTEAFF. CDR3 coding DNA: TGTGCCAGCAGCCAAGCCTTTGTCCTGAACACTGAAGCTTTCTTT.